Below, 24 T cell receptor beta chains from the same sample are listed, as sequenced in a study of Tregs in tolerant kidney transplant recipients (dated by TCRdb to about 2019). The library came from the immunoSEQ multiplex PCR assay. As stored in TCRdb, this immuneACCESS dataset retains in-frame rearrangements with V and J assigned. A fraction of the clones does not appear; measured against another copy, unresolved V genes explain less than half of the discrepancy, and the remainder lacks a known reason. Here the sample has roughly 99,000 clones; approximately 93% occur a single time. Of the sample, 0.46% is held by the ten largest clones. Explained via the paper, the time point label denotes: blood sample drawn before combined kidney and bone marrow transplant. Sequenced material: CD4+ T cells from blood, taken before the transplant. These receptors all come from a human donor who received a combined kidney and bone marrow transplant.

The chain recombines TRBV6-5 with TRBJ1-2; 11 bases line up with TRBD1. This CDR3 spans 13 amino acids. Germline CDR1 is MNHEY and CDR2 is SVGAGI. The J segment lost 4 bases and the V segment lost 8 bases, leaving 3 bases of the junction unmatched. DNA for the CDR3: TGTGCCAGCCGGACAGGGGGCATCTATGGCTACACCTTC. Amino acids: CASRTGGIYGYTF.

This sequence joins TRBV7-3 and TRBJ2-1; 9 bases are a match to TRBD2. Germline V gene sequence: CDR1 SGHTA, CDR2 FQGTGA. CDR3 length: 13 residues. V gave up 8 bases and J gave up 9 bases; unmatched junction bases: 8. The chain's CDR3 is CASGASGISEQFF. The CDR3 DNA follows: TGTGCCAGCGGGGCTAGCGGGATTAGTGAGCAGTTCTTC.

CDR3 protein: CATSSLPRVVNEQFF. The DNA of the CDR3 is TGTGCCACCAGCAGCCTCCCCAGGGTAGTCAATGAGCAGTTCTTC. J is TRBJ2-1 and V is TRBV15, with a tentative D call TRBD1 (5 bases). Germline V CDR1 and CDR2: LNHNV, YYDKDF (reference sequence). The CDR3 spans 15 residues. Between the trimmed V and J ends, which lost 3 bases and 6 bases, there was a span of 15 bases.

In nucleotides, the CDR3 is TGTGCCAGCTCACGGAGTAGGGGTGATGGCAATCAGCCCCAGCATTTT. It translates to CASSRSRGDGNQPQHF. The chain carries TRBV18 and TRBJ1-5; TRBD1 might be the D (5 bases). CDR1 is KGHSH, CDR2 LQKENI, per germline. V shed 4 bases and J shed 2 bases, with 15 bases lying between them. This CDR3 spans 16 amino acids.

The chain uses TRBV7-8 and TRBJ2-7, with D possibly TRBD1 on 6 matching bases. The CDR3 covers 18 residues. V was cut by 1 base and J by 1 base, with 20 bases left in between. Germline CDR1 SGHVS, CDR2 FQNEAQ. This CDR3 is CASSLVLMRRDMSYEQYF. The CDR3 nucleotides read TGTGCCAGCAGCTTAGTCCTAATGCGCCGGGACATGTCCTACGAGCAGTACTTC.

This chain links TRBV9 with TRBJ2-7; D gene unclear. The germline gives CDR1 SGDLS, CDR2 YYNGEE. The CDR3 loop spans 15 amino acids. The germline V and J ends were trimmed by 0 bases and 1 base, with 11 bases remaining between them. The chain's CDR3 is CASSVAPGFSYEQYF. CDR3 DNA: TGTGCCAGCAGCGTAGCTCCGGGTTTTTCCTACGAGCAGTACTTC.

In its sample, this clone was seen a few times. The genes are TRBV2 and TRBJ1-4; 9 nucleotides align to TRBD1. This CDR3 is 13 amino acids long. The germline V gene has CDR1 SNHLY and CDR2 FYNNEI. The junction had 9 bases not matched to a gene; V was cut back by 9 bases and J by 10 bases. This CDR3 reads CARGGTGSGKLFF. CDR3 nucleotides: TGTGCCAGGGGCGGGACAGGGTCCGGAAAACTGTTTTTT.

This chain connects TRBV5-4 to TRBJ2-7; D is undetermined. Germline values: CDR1 SGHNT, CDR2 YYREEE (reference sequence). Trimming left V 4 bases short and J 3 bases short, with 11 bases between. The CDR3 is 13 amino acids. The CDR3 region is CASSPRTNYEQYF. Written as DNA, the CDR3 is TGTGCCAGCAGCCCAAGAACAAACTACGAGCAGTACTTC. Using reference TRBV5-4 and TRBJ2-7 for the parts outside the CDR3, the full variable domain is ETGVTQSPTHLIKTRGQQVTLRCSSQSGHNTVSWYQQALGQGPQFIFQYYREEENGRGNFPPRFSGLQFPNYSSELNVNALELDDSALYLCASSPRTNYEQYFGPGTRLTVT.

The chain has TRBV9 and TRBJ2-3, with 11 nucleotides matching TRBD2. Germline V gene lookup returns CDR1 SGDLS and CDR2 YYNGEE. With 0 bases clipped from V and 5 bases from J, the junction kept 8 bases outside the gene matches. This CDR3 spans 17 amino acids. CDR3 in amino acids: CASSVEDSGRAIDTQYF. The CDR3 bases are TGTGCCAGCAGCGTAGAGGATAGCGGGAGGGCCATAGATACGCAGTATTTT.

Written as DNA, the CDR3 is TGTGCCAGCTCACCCGGACAGGGATATGGCTACACCTTC. Its protein product is CASSPGQGYGYTF. The genes are TRBV18 and TRBJ1-2, with 8 bases identical to TRBD1. Losses at the gene ends were 3 bases for V and 5 bases for J; bases not matched to a gene: 2. CDR3 length equals 13 residues. Germline assignment: CDR1 KGHSH and CDR2 LQKENI.

The chain links TRBV4-1 to TRBJ2-3, with 7 positions matching TRBD2. Germline-derived CDR1 and CDR2 are MGHRA and YSYEKL. V dropped 2 bases and J dropped 3; count of bases not matched to a gene: 14. This CDR3 contains 18 residues. The CDR3 DNA follows: TGCGCCAGCAGCCAACGCCCGTTTCGCGGGAGTGGAACAGATACGCAGTATTTT. It is translated as CASSQRPFRGSGTDTQYF.

The chain joins TRBV27 to TRBJ1-1; D remains unclear. The CDR3 is 15 residues long. Trimming took 2 bases from V and 3 from J, leaving 13 bases between them. Germline CDR1 MNHEY, CDR2 SMNVEV (reference sequence). CDR3 amino acids: CASSLIDAGYTEAFF. The CDR3 DNA sequence: TGTGCCAGCAGTTTAATTGACGCGGGTTACACTGAAGCTTTCTTT.

The J gene is TRBJ2-7, the V gene TRBV30, with 9 bases identical to TRBD1. J gave up 8 bases and V 8 bases, and 16 bases lay outside the gene matches. The germline V gene has CDR1 GTSNPN and CDR2 SVGIG (reference sequence). The CDR3 has 14 residues. CDR3 DNA: TGTGCCGCGTACTCCGGGACAGGGCTCGACAAGCAGTACTTC. Translating gives CAAYSGTGLDKQYF.

This chain links TRBV29-1 with TRBJ1-1; D may be TRBD1 (6 bases). Trimming shortened V by 4 bases and J by 1 base, and 10 bases separated the two germline ends. Germline V gene sequence: CDR1 SQVTM, CDR2 ANQGSEA. There are 13 residues in the CDR3. The chain's CDR3 is CSVVRGENTEAFF. The CDR3 nucleotides are TGCAGCGTTGTCAGGGGAGAGAACACTGAAGCTTTCTTT.

The chain links TRBV7-6 to TRBJ1-2; D not certain. Trimming took off 5 bases at V and 5 bases at J, with 9 bases between the two ends. The CDR3 covers 12 residues. The germline CDR1 and CDR2 sequences are SGHVS and FNYEAQ. The CDR3 protein is CASSLGGYGYTF. The CDR3 bases are TGTGCCAGCAGCCTTGGCGGGTATGGCTACACCTTC. The complete variable domain, with remaining parts taken from reference TRBV7-6 and TRBJ1-2, reads GAGVSQSPRYKVTKRGQDVALRCDPISGHVSLYWYRQALGQGPEFLTYFNYEAQQDKSGLPNDRFSAERPEGSISTLTIQRTEQRDSAMYRCASSLGGYGYTFGSGTRLTVV.

This chain links TRBV7-8 with TRBJ2-3; 9 bases agree with TRBD2. Germline-derived CDR1 and CDR2 are SGHVS and FQNEAQ. The CDR3 totals 17 residues. The V and J ends lost 8 bases and 2 bases, in that order; junction bases with no gene match: 14. CDR3 amino acids: CASGWAGGPITTDTQYF. CDR3 coding DNA: TGTGCCAGCGGTTGGGCGGGAGGGCCGATTACCACAGATACGCAGTATTTT.

The chain recombines TRBV5-1 with TRBJ1-2, with 9 bases matching TRBD1. V trimming: 4 bases; J trimming: 8 bases; junction bases outside the gene matches: 6. The CDR3 has 13 amino acids. The germline gives CDR1 SGHRS, CDR2 YFSETQ. The CDR3, as DNA: TGCGCCAGCAGCGAGGGACAGGGTGGGGGCTACACCTTC. Protein product: CASSEGQGGGYTF.

This clone was detected once. One end of the junction is discordant with germline, which a read error may explain. The V and J genes are TRBV7-8 and TRBJ2-3; 7 nucleotides align to TRBD2. Germline-derived CDR1 and CDR2 are SGHVS and FQNEAQ. The CDR3 contains 17 residues. In DNA form, the CDR3 reads TGTGCCAGCAGCTACCAAGGGGCGGGGGAACACACAAATACGCAGTATTTT. It encodes CASSYQGAGEHTNTQYF.

The J gene is TRBJ2-3, the V gene TRBV7-2; 7 bases are a match to TRBD2. Germline assignment: CDR1 SGHTA and CDR2 FQGNSA. The length of the CDR3 is 15 residues. J gave up 2 bases and V 5 bases, and 7 bases lay outside the gene matches. The CDR3 DNA is TGTGCCAGCAGCCTACGGGACTACCCCACAGATACGCAGTATTTT. This sequence encodes CASSLRDYPTDTQYF. Combining the CDR3 with reference TRBV7-2 and TRBJ2-3 gives the whole variable domain GAGVSQSPSNKVTEKGKDVELRCDPISGHTALYWYRQSLGQGLEFLIYFQGNSAPDKSGLPSDRFSAERTGGSVSTLTIQRTQQEDSAVYLCASSLRDYPTDTQYFGPGTRLTVL.

This chain uses TRBV2 with TRBJ1-2; tentative D call: TRBD1 (6 bases). The V gene lost 5 bases and the J gene lost 8 bases, with 9 bases spanning the gap. The CDR3 has 11 residues. Germline V lookup: CDR1 SNHLY, CDR2 FYNNEI. This CDR3 reads CASSTTGGYTF. The CDR3 DNA reads TGTGCCAGCAGTACGACAGGCGGCTACACCTTC.

This chain joins TRBV6-6 and TRBJ1-2; TRBD1 agrees at 7 bases. V trimming: 4 bases; J trimming: 8 bases; junction bases outside the gene matches: 7. Germline V gene lookup returns CDR1 MNHNY and CDR2 SVGAGI (reference sequence). The CDR3 has 13 residues. The CDR3 nucleotides read TGTGCCAGCAGTTCGGGGACAGCTATCGGCTACACCTTC. It encodes CASSSGTAIGYTF.

V usage is TRBV4-3 and J usage is TRBJ2-1; tentatively, D is TRBD1 (6 bases). The CDR3 has 16 residues. The germline gives CDR1 LGHNA, CDR2 YSLEER. The ends were cut back, 1 base at V and 3 bases at J, with 13 bases in the middle. In DNA form, the CDR3 reads TGCGCCAGCAGCCAAGCAAGGGGGATTAACTACAATGAGCAGTTCTTC. Its translation: CASSQARGINYNEQFF.

DNA of the CDR3: TGTGCCAGCAGCGGACGACAGCAGAATTCACCCCTCCACTTT. Protein product: CASSGRQQNSPLHF. The chain employs TRBV11-3 and TRBJ1-6; D possibly corresponds to TRBD1 (5 bases). The germline V gene has CDR1 SGHNT and CDR2 YENEEA. Trimming stripped 5 bases from V and 7 bases from J, with 12 bases between. This CDR3 is built from 14 residues.

The chain is built from TRBV4-2 and TRBJ2-3; no firm D call. Trimming took off 3 bases at V and 6 bases at J, with 4 bases between the two ends. Looked up from germline, CDR1 is LGHNA and CDR2 is YNFKEQ. The CDR3 is 11 amino acids. The CDR3 reads CASSHRDTQYF. The CDR3 DNA is TGTGCCAGCAGCCACCGGGATACGCAGTATTTT.